The T cell receptor beta chain described here comes from a study of siplizumab effects on memory and regulatory T cells. Findings and limits, study-wide: Unstimulated naive T cells seemed to show more diversity than memory cells did, and they also seemed to be among the major contributors to the alloresponse. On average, around 70% of mappable alloreactive CD4+ clones were Treg-derived under siplizumab, against about 30% in controls. The suppressive capacity of proliferating Tregs from siplizumab cultures remained unconfirmed.

A note on this clone: No antigen is known for it.

Assay: immunoSEQ multiplex PCR; the TCRdb copy retains only in-frame clones and omits some. There are 85,000 to 130,000 clones in the sample; roughly 94% occur only once, and around 0.77% lies in the top ten. V was clipped by 10 bases and J by 2 bases; unmatched bases: 4. Germline lookup yields CDR1 SGHNT and CDR2 YENEEA. The CDR3 extends over 13 amino acids. The sequence was collected from a human donor in good health. The rearrangement joins TRBV11-3 to TRBJ2-2; 7 positions agree with TRBD1. Material for sequencing was Tregs sorted from blood. The CDR3 DNA sequence: TGTGCCACCCGACAGGGAAACACCGGGGAGCTGTTTTTT. This gives the protein CATRQGNTGELFF.